The source of this TCR beta chain is a study of blood T cell repertoires in COVID-19. In the study overall: Symptom resolution, clearance, or two negative PCRs marked the recovered donors of Cohort 3. T cells, B-cell-depleted T cells, or PBMCs provided the cDNA or gDNA that served as material.

In its sample, this clone was seen once. The CDR3 runs to 15 residues. The germline CDR1 and CDR2 sequences are GTSNPN and SVGIG (reference sequence). V trimming: 0 bases; J trimming: 6 bases; junction bases outside the gene matches: 7. Profiling relied on immunoSEQ multiplex PCR, and the TCRdb table lists in-frame clones only, not all of them. The table has a few hundred thousand clones, 88% seen once. Sequenced input: PBMCs or T cells enriched from blood (not recorded which). V is TRBV30 and J is TRBJ2-1, with 8 bases aligning to TRBD1. This sequence was found in a woman aged 60-70 years in a cohort exposed to, infected with or recovered from COVID-19 (not recorded which). The CDR3 DNA is TGTGCCTGGAGTGTCGGGCAGGGGGCCCTCAATGAGCAGTTCTTC. Residues: CAWSVGQGALNEQFF.